Sequencing of this T cell receptor beta chain was carried out in a study of blood T cell repertoires in COVID-19. In the study overall: Samples came from the United States, Italy and Spain, spanning acute and convalescent COVID-19. PBMCs, B-cell-depleted T cells, or T cells were the source of the cDNA or gDNA that made up the material.

Study processing details: Reference gene primer amplification gave nucleated cell count estimates. The protocol was immunoSEQ multiplex PCR, while the TCRdb copy is restricted to in-frame clones and leaves out a portion. V, J and clone size were drawn from that table, and D and trimming were deduced from the DNA. The sample shows fewer than 300,000 clones, more than 90% of them seen only once. This clone occurred a few times. Followed over time, Seattle patients had been enrolled while infection was active. Sequenced material: peripheral blood. This receptor was identified in a person aged 18 to 35 with COVID-19, enrolled during active disease.

This CDR3 is CAWSSLRDGGYNEQFF. The DNA for the CDR3 is TGTGCCTGGAGTTCTCTCCGGGACGGGGGCTACAATGAGCAGTTCTTC. The chain employs TRBV30 and TRBJ2-1; D is perhaps TRBD2 (6 bases). Trimming took 2 bases from V and 3 from J, leaving 17 bases between them. CDR1 and CDR2 (germline): GTSNPN, SVGIG (reference sequence). The CDR3 runs 16 residues.